This T cell receptor (beta chain) came from a study of PD-1 blockade in mismatch repair-deficient tumors. Study at large: Patients had roughly twelve mismatch repair-deficient cancer types, all previously treated and progressing.

All patients were mismatch repair deficient, assessed by either PCR or immunohistochemistry. Three pembrolizumab responders had their TCRs sequenced. This CDR3 spans 13 amino acids. Trimming took 4 bases from V and 3 from J, leaving 11 bases between them. Germline V gene sequence: CDR1 SGHDT, CDR2 YYEEEE. Clones were read by immunoSEQ multiplex PCR, and TCRdb kept only the in-frame ones, dropping some. The data hold about 110,000 clones, with roughly 80% observed a single time. This clone has a handful of counts. The antigen is unknown. Findings and limits, study-wide: Rapid post-treatment expansion, then contraction, generally preceding radiologic response, marked tumor-resident clones.

Specimen: peripheral blood, collected around 60 weeks after starting pembrolizumab. This TCR derives from an adult with mismatch repair-deficient cancer. The chain is built from TRBV5-6 and TRBJ2-7, with TRBD2 as a possible D gene (6 bases). The CDR3 protein is CASSRPGVYEQYF. CDR3 DNA: TGTGCCAGCAGCCGCCCGGGAGTCTACGAGCAGTACTTC.